What follows are 21 T cell receptor beta chains derived from one specimen sequenced in a study of shared clonotypes between healthy human individuals. Assay used: immunoSEQ multiplex PCR; TCRdb lists only in-frame clones, some missing. The table lists around 1.4 million clones, roughly 98.5% of them singletons, with 0.3% to 0.45% in the top ten. Sequenced material: naive CD4+ T cells sorted from blood. The sample's subset: CD45RA+ positively selected. All receptors come from a man aged 25-45 years in good health.

The chain carries TRBV27 and TRBJ2-1; D might be TRBD2 (6 bases). In germline, CDR1 is MNHEY, CDR2 SMNVEV (reference sequence). V lost 5 bases, J lost 3 bases, and 14 bases lay in between. The CDR3 sequence is 15 residues long. For the CDR3, the DNA is TGTGCCAGCAGTAGTGGACGGAGGGGCTACAATGAGCAGTTCTTC. The encoded protein is CASSSGRRGYNEQFF.

J is TRBJ2-7 and V is TRBV28, with 11 bases that match TRBD1. This CDR3 is 15 amino acids long. V lost 6 bases to trimming and J lost 3 bases; unmatched junction nucleotides: 7. CDR1 MDHEN and CDR2 SYDVKM come from the germline V gene. CDR3 amino acids: CASSFRDRGIYEQYF. The CDR3 DNA sequence: TGTGCCAGCAGCTTCCGGGACAGGGGGATCTACGAGCAGTACTTC.

The V call is TRBV27, the J call TRBJ1-1; D unresolved. Germline V gives CDR1 MNHEY, CDR2 SMNVEV (reference sequence). Deletions cut 6 bases from V and 5 bases from J, with 13 bases between. The CDR3 contains 13 residues. The CDR3 spells CASSPRVRTEAFF. In nucleotides, the CDR3 is TGTGCCAGCAGCCCAAGGGTAAGGACTGAAGCTTTCTTT.

This rearrangement joins TRBV15 to TRBJ1-5, with D tentatively TRBD1 (6 bases). The V gene's germline CDR1 is LNHNV and CDR2 YYDKDF (reference sequence). Trimming pared 5 bases from V and 4 bases from J, leaving 21 bases between. The CDR3 covers 17 residues. The CDR3 sequence: CATSPRLGGASNQPQHF. The CDR3 coding sequence is TGTGCCACCAGCCCCCGACTAGGGGGGGCGTCTAATCAGCCCCAGCATTTT.

The chain couples TRBV9 to TRBJ2-1; the D is unclear. The CDR3 consists of 13 residues. Germline V gene sequence: CDR1 SGDLS, CDR2 YYNGEE. V was shortened by 2 bases and J by 5 bases, with 8 bases between the two germline ends. The CDR3 is CASSVSPHNEQFF. In DNA form, the CDR3 reads TGTGCCAGCAGCGTGTCCCCACACAATGAGCAGTTCTTC.

For this clone: Within the sample, other DNA sequences also encode this same CDR3. The V gene is TRBV18, the J gene TRBJ2-5; D is undetermined. This CDR3 region has 13 residues. From germline, CDR1 is KGHSH and CDR2 LQKENI. V lost 1 base and J lost 0, with 3 bases in between. CDR3 protein: CASSPLNQETQYF. The CDR3 DNA follows: TGTGCCAGCTCACCACTCAACCAAGAGACCCAGTACTTC. Supplemented by reference TRBV18 and TRBJ2-5, the full variable domain reads NAGVMQNPRHLVRRRGQEARLRCSPMKGHSHVYWYRQLPEEGLKFMVYLQKENIIDESGMPKERFSAEFPKEGPSILRIQQVVRGDSAAYFCASSPLNQETQYFGPGTRLLVL.

The chain couples TRBV5-1 to TRBJ2-7, with 8 bases lining up with TRBD1. The V segment lost 0 bases and the J segment 0 bases; nucleotides outside the gene matches: 11. Germline V gene sequence: CDR1 SGHRS, CDR2 YFSETQ. The CDR3 loop spans 18 amino acids. CDR3 DNA: TGCGCCAGCAGCTTGGTTGTTACCCAGGGGGCAAACTCCTACGAGCAGTACTTC. Residues: CASSLVVTQGANSYEQYF. The whole variable domain, remainder taken from reference TRBV5-1 and TRBJ2-7, is KAGVTQTPRYLIKTRGQQVTLSCSPISGHRSVSWYQQTPGQGLQFLFEYFSETQRNKGNFPGRFSGRQFSNSRSEMNVSTLELGDSALYLCASSLVVTQGANSYEQYFGPGTRLTVT.

The chain combines TRBV4-1 with TRBJ2-7; 7 bases are a match to TRBD2. This CDR3 has 16 amino acids. J was trimmed by 2 bases and V by 0 bases; bases with no gene match: 7. The germline V gene encodes CDR1 MGHRA and CDR2 YSYEKL. Here the CDR3 DNA reads TGCGCCAGCAGCCAAGATCCCCAGGGAGGGCCCTACGAGCAGTACTTC. This translates into CASSQDPQGGPYEQYF.

The chain combines TRBV30 with TRBJ2-1, with D possibly matching TRBD1 (5 bases). With 4 bases removed from V and 5 bases from J, the gap between germline ends came to 15 bases. This CDR3 has 14 amino acids. CDR1 is GTSNPN and CDR2 is SVGIG in the germline V gene (reference sequence). The CDR3 region has the DNA TGTGCCTGGAATTCAGAGACAGTAAACAATGAGCAGTTCTTC. Protein product: CAWNSETVNNEQFF.

This chain joins TRBV5-1 and TRBJ2-1, with 10 bases matching TRBD1. After removal of 2 bases from V and 6 bases from J, the junction contained 2 bases not matched to a gene. The CDR3 runs to 14 residues. In germline, CDR1 is SGHRS, CDR2 YFSETQ. CDR3 coding DNA: TGCGCCAGCAGCTTCCGGGACAGGGGCAATGAGCAGTTCTTC. It translates to CASSFRDRGNEQFF.

The chain uses TRBV19 and TRBJ1-4, with TRBD1 matching over 7 bases. Germline lookup yields CDR1 LNHDA and CDR2 SQIVND (reference sequence). This CDR3 region has 13 residues. Trimming took 6 bases from V and 7 from J; bases not matched to a gene: 5. CDR3 residues: CASRRGLGEKLFF. In DNA, the CDR3 is TGTGCCAGTAGGAGGGGGCTGGGTGAAAAACTGTTTTTT.

J is TRBJ1-2 and V is TRBV7-2; D remains unclear. Germline loops: CDR1 SGHTA, CDR2 FQGNSA. The CDR3 totals 14 residues. The V and J ends lost 1 base and 5 bases respectively, with 11 bases between them. CDR3 nucleotides: TGTGCCAGCAGCTTAGGGCACCAAAGTTATGGCTACACCTTC. It yields the protein CASSLGHQSYGYTF.

This sequence joins TRBV30 and TRBJ2-3, with D maybe TRBD2 (6 bases). This CDR3 is 15 amino acids long. The germline V gene encodes CDR1 GTSNPN and CDR2 SVGIG (reference sequence). Between the trimmed V and J ends, which lost 2 bases and 3 bases, there was a span of 15 bases. Written as DNA, the CDR3 is TGTGCCTGGAGTCGGAGCGGGTTCAAGACAGATACGCAGTATTTT. Encoded protein: CAWSRSGFKTDTQYF.

This sequence joins TRBV6-1 and TRBJ2-3; TRBD1 matches 7 bases. J was trimmed by 8 bases and V by 4 bases; bases with no gene match: 27. The CDR3 runs to 20 residues. Germline assignment: CDR1 MNHNS and CDR2 SASEGT. The CDR3 protein is CASSAAPGQRSRMPAGTQYF. The CDR3 nucleotides read TGTGCCAGCAGTGCCGCTCCGGGACAGAGATCCCGGATGCCGGCGGGTACGCAGTATTTT.

Here the CDR3 DNA reads TGCGCCAGCAGCTTGGCTGGGAGGGCCTTTAACACCGGGGAGCTGTTTTTT. Amino acids: CASSLAGRAFNTGELFF. This chain joins TRBV5-1 and TRBJ2-2; 7 bases fit TRBD2. This CDR3 contains 17 residues. With V trimmed by 0 bases and J by 2 bases, 7 bases remained unmatched. Germline values: CDR1 SGHRS, CDR2 YFSETQ.

CDR3 sequence reads: CASSQPSSGRNEQYF. DNA of the CDR3: TGTGCCAGCAGCCAGCCCTCTAGCGGGAGAAACGAGCAGTACTTC. The chain couples TRBV28 to TRBJ2-7; 10 bases are a match to TRBD2. CDR1 MDHEN and CDR2 SYDVKM come from the germline V gene. This CDR3 region has 15 residues. V was pared by 6 bases and J by 5 bases, with 10 bases of the junction left unmatched.

The chain carries TRBV28 and TRBJ1-2; tentative D call: TRBD1 (5 bases). The CDR3 has 13 amino acids. Germline V gene sequence: CDR1 MDHEN, CDR2 SYDVKM. Trimming pared 6 bases from V and 8 bases from J, leaving 16 bases between. The CDR3 is CASSLLGHIGYTF. DNA of the CDR3: TGTGCCAGCAGCCTCCTCGGACATATCGGCTACACCTTC.

The chain joins TRBV5-1 to TRBJ2-1; 12 bases agree with TRBD2. This CDR3 is built from 15 residues. The junction had 5 bases not matched to a gene; V was cut back by 4 bases and J by 6 bases. Germline V gene data show CDR1 as SGHRS and CDR2 as YFSETQ. CDR3 nucleotides: TGCGCCAGCAGCCTAGGGACTAGCGGGCCCAATGAGCAGTTCTTC. Translated, it gives CASSLGTSGPNEQFF.

This chain uses TRBV7-8 with TRBJ2-7; D uncertain. Between the trimmed V and J ends, which lost 2 bases and 3 bases, there was a span of 5 bases. This CDR3 is 12 amino acids long. Germline CDR1 SGHVS, CDR2 FQNEAQ. The CDR3 loop reads CASSLSGYEQYF. The CDR3 bases are TGTGCCAGCAGCTTAAGTGGCTACGAGCAGTACTTC. Supplemented by reference TRBV7-8 and TRBJ2-7, the full variable domain reads GAGVSQSPRYKVAKRGQDVALRCDPISGHVSLFWYQQALGQGPEFLTYFQNEAQLDKSGLPSDRFFAERPEGSVSTLKIQRTQQEDSAVYLCASSLSGYEQYFGPGTRLTVT.

This chain links TRBV9 with TRBJ2-3; TRBD2 matches at 7 bases. CDR1 is SGDLS, CDR2 YYNGEE, per germline. This CDR3 has 16 amino acids. The V segment lost 3 bases and the J segment 5 bases; nucleotides outside the gene matches: 12. The DNA for the CDR3 is TGTGCCAGCAGCGCCCCCCAAGCGGGATCCCTAGATACGCAGTATTTT. Translating gives CASSAPQAGSLDTQYF.

This clone was observed a single time. The chain recombines TRBV5-1 with TRBJ2-7, with D possibly matching TRBD2 (6 bases). V was pared by 4 bases and J by 1 base, with 24 bases between. This CDR3 region has 18 residues. Germline V gene lookup returns CDR1 SGHRS and CDR2 YFSETQ. CDR3 in amino acids: CASSAATAGPGGSYEQYF. CDR3 nucleotides: TGCGCCAGCAGCGCAGCTACAGCCGGGCCCGGAGGGTCCTACGAGCAGTACTTC.